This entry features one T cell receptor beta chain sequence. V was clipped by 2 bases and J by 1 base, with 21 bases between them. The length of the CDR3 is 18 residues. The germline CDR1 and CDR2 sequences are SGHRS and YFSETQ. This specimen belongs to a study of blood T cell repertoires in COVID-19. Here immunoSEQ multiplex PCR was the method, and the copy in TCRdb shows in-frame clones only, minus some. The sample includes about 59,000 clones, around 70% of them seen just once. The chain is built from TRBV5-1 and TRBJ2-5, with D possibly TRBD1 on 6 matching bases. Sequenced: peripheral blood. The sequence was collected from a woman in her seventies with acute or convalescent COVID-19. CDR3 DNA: TGCGCCAGCAGCTTCACGCCGCAGGGAAAGACAGGCCAAGAGACCCAGTACTTC. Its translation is CASSFTPQGKTGQETQYF. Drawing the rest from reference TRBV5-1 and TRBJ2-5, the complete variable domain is KAGVTQTPRYLIKTRGQQVTLSCSPISGHRSVSWYQQTPGQGLQFLFEYFSETQRNKGNFPGRFSGRQFSNSRSEMNVSTLELGDSALYLCASSFTPQGKTGQETQYFGPGTRLLVL.